This T cell receptor (beta chain) came from a study of T cells after yellow fever vaccination. The study's findings and limits: The secondary T-cell response peaked on day 5, not day 15, but was weaker. Primary-vaccination clones mostly resurfaced post-booster (less than 98% CD4, about 87% CD8).

TCRdb used MiXCR to reprocess the 5' RACE reads, holding one entry per CDR3 protein. Among just over 250,000 distinct CDR3 sequences listed, roughly 5.6% were seen once. To note about this clonotype: No antigen is known for it.

Between the trimmed V and J ends, which lost 0 bases and 7 bases, there was a span of 12 bases. CDR3 length equals 14 residues. Germline V lookup: CDR1 SGDLS, CDR2 YYNGEE. The chain couples TRBV9 to TRBJ2-3; D is unresolved. This receptor was identified in a man aged 18 to 29 who received the YFV17D yellow fever vaccine. The specimen comprised CD4+ T cells sorted from PBMCs, sampled on the day of the yellow fever booster vaccination. CDR3 DNA sequence: TGTGCCAGCAGCGTAGCCTCCTCGCTGAATACGCAGTATTTT. Protein sequence: CASSVASSLNTQYF.